This TCR beta chain comes out of a study of control samples from healthy donors and cancer patients. Sequencing was performed with immunoSEQ multiplex PCR; in TCRdb, only in-frame clones are kept and a portion is missing. The sample records just under 80,000 clones, approximately 90% being singletons. Germline CDR1 is MNHEY and CDR2 is SMNVEV (reference sequence). CDR3 length equals 13 residues. The trim removed 6 bases at V and 10 bases at J, leaving 7 bases unmatched. The sequence came from an older woman with head and neck cancer. This chain connects TRBV27 to TRBJ1-4; 8 nucleotides agree with TRBD1. Sequencing was done on a sample of PBMCs. The CDR3 bases are TGTGCCAGCAGCTCTGCAGGGGGCGGAAAACTGTTTTTT. It specifies CASSSAGGGKLFF.